This TCR beta chain was identified during a study of glioma-infiltrating T cells. Germline loops: CDR1 DFQATT, CDR2 SNEGSKA (reference sequence). This CDR3 comprises 14 residues. V was cut by 4 bases and J by 2 bases, with 14 bases left in between. Amplification of TCR alpha and beta CDR3 regions from RNA used iRepertoire nested multiplex PCR. MiXCR, applied by TCRdb to the multiplex PCR reads, yields one record per CDR3 protein. The sample has about 140,000 distinct CDR3 sequences, about two fifths seen once. The chain employs TRBV20-1 and TRBJ1-2, with D tentatively TRBD1 (6 bases). The sequence was obtained from a human donor with low-grade glioma or glioblastoma, undergoing nonglioma brain surgery, or in good health (not recorded which). The sample consisted of glioma tissue, nonneoplastic brain tissue, or PBMCs (not recorded which). For the CDR3, the DNA is TGCAGTGCTACCTCACAGGGCAGAAACTATGGCTACACCTTC. Protein product: CSATSQGRNYGYTF.